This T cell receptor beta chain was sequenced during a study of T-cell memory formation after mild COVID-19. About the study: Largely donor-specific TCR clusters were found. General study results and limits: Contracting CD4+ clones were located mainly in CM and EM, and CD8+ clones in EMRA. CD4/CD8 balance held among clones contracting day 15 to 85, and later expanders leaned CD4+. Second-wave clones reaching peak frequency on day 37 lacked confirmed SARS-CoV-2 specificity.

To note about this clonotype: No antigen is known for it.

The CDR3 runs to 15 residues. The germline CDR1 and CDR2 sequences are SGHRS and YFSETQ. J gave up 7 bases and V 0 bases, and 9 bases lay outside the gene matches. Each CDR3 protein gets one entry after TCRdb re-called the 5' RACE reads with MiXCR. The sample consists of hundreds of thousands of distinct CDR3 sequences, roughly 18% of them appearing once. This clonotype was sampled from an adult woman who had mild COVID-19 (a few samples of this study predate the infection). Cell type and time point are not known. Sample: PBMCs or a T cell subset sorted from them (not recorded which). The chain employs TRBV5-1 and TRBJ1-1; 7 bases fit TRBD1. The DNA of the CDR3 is TGCGCCAGCAGCTTGGCCGGAGGACAGGTCGGTGAAGCTTTCTTT. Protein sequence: CASSLAGGQVGEAFF. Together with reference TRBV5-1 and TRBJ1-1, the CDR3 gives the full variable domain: KAGVTQTPRYLIKTRGQQVTLSCSPISGHRSVSWYQQTPGQGLQFLFEYFSETQRNKGNFPGRFSGRQFSNSRSEMNVSTLELGDSALYLCASSLAGGQVGEAFFGQGTRLTVV.